One and the same sample provided the 14 T cell receptor beta chains below, sequenced in a study of control samples from healthy donors and cancer patients. Generated by immunoSEQ multiplex PCR, the TCRdb table keeps only in-frame clones and is missing some. Altogether about 120,000 clones are present, more than 75% being singletons, with the ten largest covering less than 3%. Sequenced sample: blood. These receptor sequences come from a woman in her seventies in good health.

This clone has a single count. The chain couples TRBV11-2 to TRBJ2-1, with D perhaps TRBD2 (6 bases). The CDR3 length is 15 residues. Germline V gives CDR1 SGHAT, CDR2 FQNNGV. V dropped 5 bases and J dropped 2 bases, with 13 bases sitting between them. The CDR3 protein is CASSLPSVAYNEQFF. CDR3 nucleotides: TGTGCCAGCAGCCTACCTAGCGTCGCCTACAATGAGCAGTTCTTC.

The CDR3 DNA reads as TGTGCCAGCTGGGACAGGGGGCCCCCCCTCCACTTT. Protein product: CASWDRGPPLHF. The chain carries TRBV2 and TRBJ1-6; 12 bases fit TRBD1. The CDR3 is 12 amino acids. Germline V gene lookup returns CDR1 SNHLY and CDR2 FYNNEI. V gave up 8 bases and J gave up 13 bases; unmatched junction bases: 3. The whole variable domain, remainder taken from reference TRBV2 and TRBJ1-6, is EPEVTQTPSHQVTQMGQEVILRCVPISNHLYFYWYRQILGQKVEFLVSFYNNEISEKSEIFDDQFSVERPDGSNFTLKIRSTKLEDSAMYFCASWDRGPPLHFGNGTRLTVT.

V is TRBV14 and J is TRBJ2-1; D might be TRBD1 or TRBD2, each matching 5 bases. CDR1 is SGHDN, CDR2 FVKESK, per germline. Trimming stripped 4 bases from V and 2 bases from J, with 12 bases between. There are 15 residues in the CDR3. CDR3 nucleotides: TGTGCCAGCAGCCCATCGTGGGGACCCTACAATGAGCAGTTCTTC. Amino acids: CASSPSWGPYNEQFF.

The V and J genes are TRBV5-6 and TRBJ1-1; no firm D call. Trimming left V 4 bases short and J 0 bases short, with 13 bases between. CDR1 and CDR2 from the germline V gene are SGHDT and YYEEEE. CDR3 length equals 15 residues. CDR3: CASSTPTLLNTEAFF. CDR3 bases: TGTGCCAGCAGCACCCCGACACTATTGAACACTGAAGCTTTCTTT.

The chain has TRBV11-2 and TRBJ1-2, with D possibly TRBD1 on 6 matching bases. The CDR3 loop spans 12 amino acids. Trimming stripped 6 bases from V and 8 bases from J, with 13 bases between. CDR1 and CDR2 (germline): SGHAT, FQNNGV. DNA for the CDR3: TGTGCCAGCAGAGACGGGACAATCGGCTACACCTTC. Protein sequence: CASRDGTIGYTF.

The V call is TRBV5-1, the J call TRBJ2-3, with a possible D match to TRBD2 (6 bases). The CDR3 contains 16 residues. CDR1 is SGHRS and CDR2 is YFSETQ in the germline V gene. Trimming cost V 4 bases and J 0 bases, with 15 bases left between them. The chain's CDR3 is CASSLYSGASTDTQYF. Written as DNA, the CDR3 is TGCGCCAGCAGCCTATACTCGGGAGCTAGCACAGATACGCAGTATTTT.

In this sample, this clone turned up a few times. CDR3 residues: CASSLAGVSGNEQFF. The DNA for the CDR3 is TGTGCCAGCAGCTTAGCGGGAGTTAGCGGTAATGAGCAGTTCTTC. The chain combines TRBV7-2 with TRBJ2-1; TRBD2 is a possible D gene (6 bases). This CDR3 contains 15 residues. Looked up from germline, CDR1 is SGHTA and CDR2 is FQGNSA. Trimming took 0 bases from V and 7 from J, leaving 13 bases between them.

CDR3 nucleotides: TGTGCCAGCAGCCCAGGACTAGGGGATTCACCCCTCCACTTT. Amino acid sequence: CASSPGLGDSPLHF. The chain couples TRBV9 to TRBJ1-6; the D gene is possibly TRBD1 (5 bases). V dropped 4 bases and J dropped 8 bases, with 13 bases sitting between them. The CDR3 length is 14 residues. Germline-derived CDR1 and CDR2 are SGDLS and YYNGEE.

This chain links TRBV5-4 with TRBJ1-6, with 8 bases lining up with TRBD1. Trimming took 5 bases from V and 6 from J; bases not matched to a gene: 7. Germline V gives CDR1 SGHNT, CDR2 YYREEE (reference sequence). The CDR3 loop spans 15 amino acids. The CDR3 sequence: CASRELDRVNSPLHF. The DNA for the CDR3 is TGTGCCAGCAGGGAATTGGACAGGGTTAATTCACCCCTCCACTTT.

The rearrangement joins TRBV6-6 to TRBJ1-2; D unclear. The CDR3 consists of 12 residues. Germline loops: CDR1 MNHNY, CDR2 SVGAGI (reference sequence). Trimming took off 7 bases at V and 8 bases at J, with 14 bases between the two ends. Written as DNA, the CDR3 is TGTGCCAGCACCTACGGCGGGTCGGGCTACACCTTC. Translated: CASTYGGSGYTF.

In this sample, this clone turned up a few times. The gene calls are TRBV5-1 and TRBJ1-2; D might be TRBD1 (6 bases). V was pared by 7 bases and J by 4 bases, with 14 bases between. Germline V gene sequence: CDR1 SGHRS, CDR2 YFSETQ. This CDR3 is built from 13 residues. The CDR3 reads CASHYEGGYGYTF. The CDR3 DNA reads TGCGCCAGCCACTACGAGGGGGGCTATGGCTACACCTTC.

The chain recombines TRBV27 with TRBJ1-2, with D maybe TRBD1 (5 bases). The V end was cut by 5 bases, the J end by 8 bases, with 15 bases between. The CDR3 is 13 amino acids. Per germline, CDR1 MNHEY and CDR2 SMNVEV (reference sequence). The CDR3 here is CASSPTGPWGYTF. The CDR3 nucleotides read TGTGCCAGCAGTCCCACAGGCCCCTGGGGCTACACCTTC.

CDR3 sequence: CASSIADGRAYEQYF. CDR3 nucleotides: TGTGCCAGTAGTATTGCGGACGGAAGAGCCTACGAGCAGTACTTC. The rearrangement uses TRBV19 and TRBJ2-7; D is unclear. CDR1 is LNHDA, CDR2 SQIVND, per germline (reference sequence). The CDR3 is made up of 15 amino acids. Trimming took 3 bases from V and 2 from J, leaving 14 bases between them.

The gene calls are TRBV19 and TRBJ2-3, with TRBD2 matching 8 bases. This CDR3 region has 16 residues. V was clipped by 7 bases and J by 0 bases; unmatched bases: 9. Germline values: CDR1 LNHDA, CDR2 SQIVND (reference sequence). CDR3 region: CASKGVRGASTDTQYF. CDR3 nucleotide sequence: TGTGCCAGTAAAGGGGTGCGGGGGGCGAGCACAGATACGCAGTATTTT.